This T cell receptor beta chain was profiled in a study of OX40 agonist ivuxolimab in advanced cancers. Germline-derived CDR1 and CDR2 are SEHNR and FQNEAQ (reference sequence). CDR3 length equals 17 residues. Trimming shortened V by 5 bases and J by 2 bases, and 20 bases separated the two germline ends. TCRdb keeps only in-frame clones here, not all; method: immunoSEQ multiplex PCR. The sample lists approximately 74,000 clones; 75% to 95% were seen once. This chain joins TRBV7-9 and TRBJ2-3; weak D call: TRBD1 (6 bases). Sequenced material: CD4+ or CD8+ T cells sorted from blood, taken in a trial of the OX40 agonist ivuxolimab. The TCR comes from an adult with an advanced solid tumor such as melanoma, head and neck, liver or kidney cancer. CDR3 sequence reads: CASSLGPTGTPTDTQYF. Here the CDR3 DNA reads TGTGCCAGCAGCCTGGGACCCACAGGGACCCCCACAGATACGCAGTATTTT.